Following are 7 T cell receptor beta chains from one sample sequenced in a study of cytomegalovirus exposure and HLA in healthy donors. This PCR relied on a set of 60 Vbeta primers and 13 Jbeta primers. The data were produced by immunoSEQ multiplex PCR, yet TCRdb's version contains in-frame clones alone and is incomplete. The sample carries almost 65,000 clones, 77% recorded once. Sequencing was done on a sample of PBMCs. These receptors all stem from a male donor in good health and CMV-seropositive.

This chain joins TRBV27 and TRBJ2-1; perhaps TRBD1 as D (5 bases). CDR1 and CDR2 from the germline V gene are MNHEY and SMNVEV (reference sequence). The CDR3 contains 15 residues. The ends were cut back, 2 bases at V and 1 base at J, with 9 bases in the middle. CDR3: CASSLGRASYNEQFF. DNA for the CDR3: TGTGCCAGCAGTTTAGGCAGGGCTTCCTACAATGAGCAGTTCTTC.

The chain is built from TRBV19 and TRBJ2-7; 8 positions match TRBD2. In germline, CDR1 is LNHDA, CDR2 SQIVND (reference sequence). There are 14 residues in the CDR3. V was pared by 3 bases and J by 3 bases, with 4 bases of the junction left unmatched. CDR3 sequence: CASSIGREYYEQYF. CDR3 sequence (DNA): TGTGCCAGTAGTATCGGGAGGGAGTACTACGAGCAGTACTTC. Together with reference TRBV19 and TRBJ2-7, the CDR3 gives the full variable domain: DGGITQSPKYLFRKEGQNVTLSCEQNLNHDAMYWYRQDPGQGLRLIYYSQIVNDFQKGDIAEGYSVSREKKESFPLTVTSAQKNPTAFYLCASSIGREYYEQYFGPGTRLTVT.

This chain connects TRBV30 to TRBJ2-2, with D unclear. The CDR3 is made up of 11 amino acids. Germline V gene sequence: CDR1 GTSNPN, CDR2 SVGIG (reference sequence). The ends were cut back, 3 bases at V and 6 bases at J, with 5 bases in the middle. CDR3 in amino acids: CAWSYSGELFF. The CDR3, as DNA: TGTGCCTGGAGCTATTCCGGGGAGCTGTTTTTT.

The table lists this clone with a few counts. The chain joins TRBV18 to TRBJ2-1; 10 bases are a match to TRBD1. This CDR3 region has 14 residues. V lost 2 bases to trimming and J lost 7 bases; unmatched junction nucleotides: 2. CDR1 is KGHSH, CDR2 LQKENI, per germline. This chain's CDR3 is CASSPGTGANEQFF. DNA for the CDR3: TGTGCCAGCTCACCAGGGACAGGGGCGAATGAGCAGTTCTTC.

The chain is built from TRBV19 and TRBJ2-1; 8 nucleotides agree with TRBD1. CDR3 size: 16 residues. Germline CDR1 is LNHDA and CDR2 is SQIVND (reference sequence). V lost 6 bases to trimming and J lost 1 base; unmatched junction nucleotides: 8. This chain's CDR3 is CASSTTGVGSYNEQFF. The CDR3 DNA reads TGTGCCAGTAGCACGACAGGGGTCGGGTCCTACAATGAGCAGTTCTTC.

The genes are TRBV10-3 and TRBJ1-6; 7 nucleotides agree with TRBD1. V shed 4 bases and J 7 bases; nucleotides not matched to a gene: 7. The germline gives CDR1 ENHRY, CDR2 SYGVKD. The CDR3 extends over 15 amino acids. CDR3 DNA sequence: TGTGCCATCAGTGGGGTCGGGACAGTCAATTCACCCCTCCACTTT. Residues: CAISGVGTVNSPLHF.

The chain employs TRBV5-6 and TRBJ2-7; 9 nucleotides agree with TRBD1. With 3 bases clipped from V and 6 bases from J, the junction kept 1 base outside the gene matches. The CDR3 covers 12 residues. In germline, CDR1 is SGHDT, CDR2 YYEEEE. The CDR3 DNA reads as TGTGCCAGCAGCTGGGACAGGGTCGAGCAGTACTTC. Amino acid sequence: CASSWDRVEQYF.